This TCR beta chain was observed in a study of control samples from healthy donors and cancer patients. Measured with immunoSEQ multiplex PCR; TCRdb has only the in-frame clones, and not every one. This table holds 100,000 to 150,000 clones, roughly 87% found once. The junction had 5 bases not matched to a gene; V was cut back by 0 bases and J by 5 bases. Germline V gene data show CDR1 as MNHNS and CDR2 as SASEGT. There are 15 residues in the CDR3. This TCR came from a man between 18 and 35 years old in good health. Sequencing was carried out using blood. The J gene is TRBJ2-5, the V gene TRBV6-1, with 8 bases that match TRBD1. As DNA, the CDR3 is TGTGCCAGCAGTGAAGCGGGCAGGGGGCCGGAGACCCAGTACTTC. It codes for CASSEAGRGPETQYF.